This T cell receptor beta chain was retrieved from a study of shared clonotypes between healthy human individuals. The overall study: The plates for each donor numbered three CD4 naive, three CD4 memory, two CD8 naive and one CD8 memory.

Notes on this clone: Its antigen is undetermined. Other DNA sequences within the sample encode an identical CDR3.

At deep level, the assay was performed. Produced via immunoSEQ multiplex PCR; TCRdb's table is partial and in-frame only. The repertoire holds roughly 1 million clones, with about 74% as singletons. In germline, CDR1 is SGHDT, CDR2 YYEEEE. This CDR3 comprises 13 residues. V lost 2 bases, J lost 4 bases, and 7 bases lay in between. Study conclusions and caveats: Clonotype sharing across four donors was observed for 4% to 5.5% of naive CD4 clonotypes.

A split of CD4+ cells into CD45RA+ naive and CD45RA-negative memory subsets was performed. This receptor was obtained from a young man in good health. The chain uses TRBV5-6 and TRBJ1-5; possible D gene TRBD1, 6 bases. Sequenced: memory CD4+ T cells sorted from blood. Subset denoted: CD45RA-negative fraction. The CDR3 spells CASSLTGNQPQHF. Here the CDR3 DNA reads TGTGCCAGCAGCTTAACAGGGAATCAGCCCCAGCATTTT.